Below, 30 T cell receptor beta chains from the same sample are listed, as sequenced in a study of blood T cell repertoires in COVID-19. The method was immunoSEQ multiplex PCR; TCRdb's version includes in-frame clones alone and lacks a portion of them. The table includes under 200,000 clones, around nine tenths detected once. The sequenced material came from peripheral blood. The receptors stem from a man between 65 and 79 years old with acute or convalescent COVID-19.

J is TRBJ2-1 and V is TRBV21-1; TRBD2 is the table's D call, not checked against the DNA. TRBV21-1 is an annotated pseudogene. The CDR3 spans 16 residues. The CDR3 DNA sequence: TGTGCCAGCAGCATTTCCCCGGGAGTTAAGGACAATGAGCAGTTCTTC. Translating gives CASSISPGVKDNEQFF.

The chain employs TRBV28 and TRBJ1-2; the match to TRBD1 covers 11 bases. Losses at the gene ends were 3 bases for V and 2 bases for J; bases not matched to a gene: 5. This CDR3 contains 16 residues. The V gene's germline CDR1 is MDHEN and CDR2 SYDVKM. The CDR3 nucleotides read TGTGCCAGCAGTTTCGGGACAGGGGGTGTCAACTATGGCTACACCTTC. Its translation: CASSFGTGGVNYGYTF.

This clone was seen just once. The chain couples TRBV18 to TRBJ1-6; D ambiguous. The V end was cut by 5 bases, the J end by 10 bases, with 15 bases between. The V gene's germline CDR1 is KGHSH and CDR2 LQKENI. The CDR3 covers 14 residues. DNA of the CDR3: TGTGCCAGCTCAAGTGTCGGGGAATCGTCACCCCTCCACTTT. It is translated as CASSSVGESSPLHF.

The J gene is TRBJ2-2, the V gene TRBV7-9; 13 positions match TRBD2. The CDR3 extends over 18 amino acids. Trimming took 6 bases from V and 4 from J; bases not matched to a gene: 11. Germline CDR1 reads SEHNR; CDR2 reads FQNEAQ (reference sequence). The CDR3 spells CASRKGLAGVRATGELFF. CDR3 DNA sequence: TGTGCCAGCAGAAAAGGACTAGCGGGAGTCCGCGCCACCGGGGAGCTGTTTTTT.

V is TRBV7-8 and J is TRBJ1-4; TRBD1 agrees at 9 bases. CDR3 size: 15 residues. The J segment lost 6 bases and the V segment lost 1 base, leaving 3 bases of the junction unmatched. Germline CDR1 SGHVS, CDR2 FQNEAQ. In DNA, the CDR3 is TGTGCCAGCAGCTTAGTCCGGACAGGGGATGAAAAACTGTTTTTT. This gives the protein CASSLVRTGDEKLFF.

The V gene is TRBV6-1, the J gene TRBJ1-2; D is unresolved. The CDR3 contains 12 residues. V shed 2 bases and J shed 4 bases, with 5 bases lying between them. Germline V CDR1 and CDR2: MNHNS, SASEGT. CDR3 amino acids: CASSETVYGYTF. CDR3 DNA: TGTGCCAGCAGTGAAACAGTCTATGGCTACACCTTC.

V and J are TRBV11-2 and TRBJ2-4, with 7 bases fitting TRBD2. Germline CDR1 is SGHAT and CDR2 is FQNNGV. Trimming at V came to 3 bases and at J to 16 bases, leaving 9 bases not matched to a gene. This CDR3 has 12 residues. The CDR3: CASSLVLGGTYF. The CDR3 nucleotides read TGTGCCAGCAGCTTGGTCCTCGGGGGGACTTACTTC.

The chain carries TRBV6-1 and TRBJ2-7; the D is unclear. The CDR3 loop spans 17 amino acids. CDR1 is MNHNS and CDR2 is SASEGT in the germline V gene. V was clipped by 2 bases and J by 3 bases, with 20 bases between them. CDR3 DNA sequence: TGTGCCAGCAGTGAAAATAGTGGTTTAGCAGACCTCTACGAGCAGTACTTC. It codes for CASSENSGLADLYEQYF.

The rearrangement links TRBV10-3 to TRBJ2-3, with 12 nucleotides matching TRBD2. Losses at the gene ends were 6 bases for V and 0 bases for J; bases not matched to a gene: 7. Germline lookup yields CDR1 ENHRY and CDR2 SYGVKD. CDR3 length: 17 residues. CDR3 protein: CAIRGTSGRSSTDTQYF. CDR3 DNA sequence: TGTGCCATCAGAGGGACTAGCGGGCGTTCTAGCACAGATACGCAGTATTTT.

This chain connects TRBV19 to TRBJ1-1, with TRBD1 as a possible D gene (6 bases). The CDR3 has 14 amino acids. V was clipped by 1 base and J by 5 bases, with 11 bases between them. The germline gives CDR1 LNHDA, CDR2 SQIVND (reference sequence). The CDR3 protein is CASSIGGGKTEAFF. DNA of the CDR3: TGTGCCAGTAGTATAGGAGGGGGTAAGACTGAAGCTTTCTTT.

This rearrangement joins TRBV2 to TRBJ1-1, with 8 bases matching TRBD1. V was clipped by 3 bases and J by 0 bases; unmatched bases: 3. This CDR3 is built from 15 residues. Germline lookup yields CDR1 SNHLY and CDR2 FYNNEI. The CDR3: CASSEGQVLNTEAFF. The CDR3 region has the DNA TGTGCCAGCAGTGAGGGACAGGTCTTGAACACTGAAGCTTTCTTT.

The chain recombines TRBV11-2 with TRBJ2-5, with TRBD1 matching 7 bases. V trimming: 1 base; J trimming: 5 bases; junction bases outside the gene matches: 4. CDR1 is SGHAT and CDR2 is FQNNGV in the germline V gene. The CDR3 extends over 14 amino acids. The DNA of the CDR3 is TGTGCCAGCAGCTTAGCAACGGGACAGGAGACCCAGTACTTC. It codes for CASSLATGQETQYF.

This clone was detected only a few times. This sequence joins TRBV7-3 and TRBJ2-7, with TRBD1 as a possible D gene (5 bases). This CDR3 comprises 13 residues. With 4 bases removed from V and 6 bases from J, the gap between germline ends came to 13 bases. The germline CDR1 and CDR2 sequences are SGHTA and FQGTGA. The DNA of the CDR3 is TGTGCCAGCAGCTCCTGGCCTCAGGGCGAGCAGTACTTC. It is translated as CASSSWPQGEQYF. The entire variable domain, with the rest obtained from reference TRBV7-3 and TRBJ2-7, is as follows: GAGVSQTPSNKVTEKGKYVELRCDPISGHTALYWYRQSLGQGPEFLIYFQGTGAADDSGLPNDRFFAVRPEGSVSTLKIQRTERGDSAVYLCASSSWPQGEQYFGPGTRLTVT.

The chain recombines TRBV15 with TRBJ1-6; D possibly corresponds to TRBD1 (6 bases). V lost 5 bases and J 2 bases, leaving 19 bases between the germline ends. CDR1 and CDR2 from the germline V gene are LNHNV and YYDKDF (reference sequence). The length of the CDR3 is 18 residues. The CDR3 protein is CATSPHTGSGAYNSPLHF. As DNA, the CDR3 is TGTGCCACCAGCCCTCACACAGGGAGTGGGGCCTATAATTCACCCCTCCACTTT.

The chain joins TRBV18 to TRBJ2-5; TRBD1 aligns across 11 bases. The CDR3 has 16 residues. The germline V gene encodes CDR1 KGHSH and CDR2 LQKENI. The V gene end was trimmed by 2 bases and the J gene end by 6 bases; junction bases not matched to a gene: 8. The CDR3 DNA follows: TGTGCCAGCTCACCAAGGGGACAGGGGGACGTGAAGACCCAGTACTTC. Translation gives CASSPRGQGDVKTQYF.

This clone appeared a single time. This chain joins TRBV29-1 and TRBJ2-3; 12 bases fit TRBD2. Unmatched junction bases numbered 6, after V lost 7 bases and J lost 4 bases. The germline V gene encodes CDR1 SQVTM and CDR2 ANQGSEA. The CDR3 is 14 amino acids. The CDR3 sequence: CSALAGGPADTQYF. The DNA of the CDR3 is TGCAGCGCTCTAGCGGGGGGGCCTGCAGATACGCAGTATTTT.

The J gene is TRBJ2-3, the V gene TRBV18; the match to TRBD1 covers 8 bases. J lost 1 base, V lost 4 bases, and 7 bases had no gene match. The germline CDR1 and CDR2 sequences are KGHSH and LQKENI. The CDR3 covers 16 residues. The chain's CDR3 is CASSRPGGAGTDTQYF. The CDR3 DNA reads TGTGCCAGCTCACGGCCAGGGGGCGCGGGCACAGATACGCAGTATTTT.

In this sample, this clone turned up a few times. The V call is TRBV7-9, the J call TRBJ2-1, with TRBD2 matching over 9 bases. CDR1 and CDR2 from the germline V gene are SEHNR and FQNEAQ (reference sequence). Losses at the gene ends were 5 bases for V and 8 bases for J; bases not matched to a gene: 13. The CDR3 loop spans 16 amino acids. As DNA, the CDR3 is TGTGCCAGCAGCCTAAGAGCGTCTAGCGGGACCGATGAGCAGTTCTTC. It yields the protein CASSLRASSGTDEQFF.

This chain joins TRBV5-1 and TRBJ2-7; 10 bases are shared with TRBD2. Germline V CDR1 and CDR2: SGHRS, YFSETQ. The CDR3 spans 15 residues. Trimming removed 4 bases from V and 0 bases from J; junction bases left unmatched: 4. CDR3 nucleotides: TGCGCCAGCAGCAGTGGGACTAGCGTCTCCTACGAGCAGTACTTC. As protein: CASSSGTSVSYEQYF.

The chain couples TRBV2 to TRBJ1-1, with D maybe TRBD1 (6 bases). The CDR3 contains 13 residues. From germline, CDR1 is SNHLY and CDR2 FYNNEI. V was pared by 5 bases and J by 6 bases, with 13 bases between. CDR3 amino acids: CASSQSGGPEAFF. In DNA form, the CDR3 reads TGTGCCAGCAGTCAGAGCGGGGGGCCTGAAGCTTTCTTT. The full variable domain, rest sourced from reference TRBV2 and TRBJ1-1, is EPEVTQTPSHQVTQMGQEVILRCVPISNHLYFYWYRQILGQKVEFLVSFYNNEISEKSEIFDDQFSVERPDGSNFTLKIRSTKLEDSAMYFCASSQSGGPEAFFGQGTRLTVV.

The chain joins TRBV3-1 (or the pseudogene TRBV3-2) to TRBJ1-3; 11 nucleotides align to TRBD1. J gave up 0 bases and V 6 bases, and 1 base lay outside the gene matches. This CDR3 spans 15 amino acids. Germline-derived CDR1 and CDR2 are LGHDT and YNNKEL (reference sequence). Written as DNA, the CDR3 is TGTGCCAGCAGGGGGACAGGGGGCTCTGGAAACACCATATATTTT. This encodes CASRGTGGSGNTIYF.

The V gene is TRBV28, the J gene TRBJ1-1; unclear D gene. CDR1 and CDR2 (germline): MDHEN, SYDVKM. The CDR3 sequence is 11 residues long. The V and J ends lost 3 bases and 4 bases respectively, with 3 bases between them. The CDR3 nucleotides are TGTGCCAGCAGTTTTCGCACTGAAGCTTTCTTT. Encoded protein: CASSFRTEAFF.

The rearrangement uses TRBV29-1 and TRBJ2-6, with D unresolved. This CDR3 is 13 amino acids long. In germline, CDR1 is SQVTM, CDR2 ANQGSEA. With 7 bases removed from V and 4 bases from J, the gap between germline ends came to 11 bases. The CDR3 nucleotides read TGCAGCGCCGACACCACCGGGGCCAACGTCCTGACTTTC. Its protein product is CSADTTGANVLTF.

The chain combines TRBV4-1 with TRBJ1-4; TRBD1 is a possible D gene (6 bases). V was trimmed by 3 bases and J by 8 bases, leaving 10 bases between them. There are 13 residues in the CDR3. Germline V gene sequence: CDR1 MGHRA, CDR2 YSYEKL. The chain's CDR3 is CASSQIQGEKLFF. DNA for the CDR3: TGCGCCAGCAGCCAGATACAGGGAGAAAAACTGTTTTTT.

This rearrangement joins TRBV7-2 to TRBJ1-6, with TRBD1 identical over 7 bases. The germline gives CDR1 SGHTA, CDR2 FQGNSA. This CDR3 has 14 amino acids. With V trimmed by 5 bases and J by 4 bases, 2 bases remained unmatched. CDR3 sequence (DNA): TGTGCCAGCAGCGTGGGACAGTATAATTCACCCCTCCACTTT. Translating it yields CASSVGQYNSPLHF.

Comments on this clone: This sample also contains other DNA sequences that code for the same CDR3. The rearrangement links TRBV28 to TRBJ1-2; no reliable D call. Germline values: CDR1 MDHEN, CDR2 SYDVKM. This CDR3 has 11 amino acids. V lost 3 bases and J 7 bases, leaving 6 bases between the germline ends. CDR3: CASSFPGGYTF. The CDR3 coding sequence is TGTGCCAGCAGTTTTCCGGGTGGCTACACCTTC.

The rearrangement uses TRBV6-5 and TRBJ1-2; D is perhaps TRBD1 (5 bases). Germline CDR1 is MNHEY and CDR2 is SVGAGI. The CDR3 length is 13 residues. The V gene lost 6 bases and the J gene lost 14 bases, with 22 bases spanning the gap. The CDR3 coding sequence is TGTGCCAGCAGCCTAACCTACAAGGGGAAGCATACCTTC. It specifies CASSLTYKGKHTF.

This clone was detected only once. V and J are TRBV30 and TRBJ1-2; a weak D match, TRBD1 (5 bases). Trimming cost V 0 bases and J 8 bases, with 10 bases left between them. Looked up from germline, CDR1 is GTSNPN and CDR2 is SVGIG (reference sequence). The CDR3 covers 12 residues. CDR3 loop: CAWSVRGAGYTF. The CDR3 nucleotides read TGTGCCTGGAGTGTACGCGGGGCCGGCTACACCTTC. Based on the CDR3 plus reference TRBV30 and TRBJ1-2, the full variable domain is SQTIHQWPATLVQPVGSPLSLECTVEGTSNPNLYWYRQAAGRGLQLLFYSVGIGQISSEVPQNLSASRPQDRQFILSSKKLLLSDSGFYLCAWSVRGAGYTFGSGTRLTVV.

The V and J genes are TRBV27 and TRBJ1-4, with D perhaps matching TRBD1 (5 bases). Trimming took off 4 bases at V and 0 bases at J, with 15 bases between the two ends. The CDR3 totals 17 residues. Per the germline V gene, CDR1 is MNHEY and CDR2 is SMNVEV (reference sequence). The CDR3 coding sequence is TGTGCCAGCAGTTCGGGCAGGGCAATAGCAACTAATGAAAAACTGTTTTTT. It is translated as CASSSGRAIATNEKLFF.

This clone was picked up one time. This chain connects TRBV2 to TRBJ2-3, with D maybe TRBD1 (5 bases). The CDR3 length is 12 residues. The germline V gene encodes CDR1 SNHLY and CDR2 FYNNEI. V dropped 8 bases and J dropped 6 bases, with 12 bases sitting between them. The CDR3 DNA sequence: TGTGCCAGCGGGGCAGACCCCGATACGCAGTATTTT. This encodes CASGADPDTQYF.